This T cell receptor (beta chain) was identified during a study of OX40 agonist ivuxolimab in advanced cancers. At the level of the study: In this cohort, patients received ivuxolimab, an agonistic anti-OX40 (CD134) antibody.

The CDR3 runs to 13 residues. V gave up 2 bases and J gave up 3 bases, with 8 bases separating them. Germline lookup yields CDR1 LNHDA and CDR2 SQIVND (reference sequence). Any history of autoimmune disease or systemic immunosuppression disqualified patients. Clones were sequenced by immunoSEQ multiplex PCR, and TCRdb holds only the in-frame ones, with some missing. The sample contains around 37,000 clones, roughly 76% of which appear only once. V and J are TRBV19 and TRBJ2-7; no clear D. The specimen comprised CD4+ or CD8+ T cells sorted from blood, sampled in a trial of the OX40 agonist ivuxolimab. This receptor was obtained from an adult with an advanced solid tumor such as melanoma, head and neck, liver or kidney cancer. The chain's CDR3 is CASSIRHDYEQYF. CDR3 sequence (DNA): TGTGCCAGTAGTATAAGACACGACTACGAGCAGTACTTC.